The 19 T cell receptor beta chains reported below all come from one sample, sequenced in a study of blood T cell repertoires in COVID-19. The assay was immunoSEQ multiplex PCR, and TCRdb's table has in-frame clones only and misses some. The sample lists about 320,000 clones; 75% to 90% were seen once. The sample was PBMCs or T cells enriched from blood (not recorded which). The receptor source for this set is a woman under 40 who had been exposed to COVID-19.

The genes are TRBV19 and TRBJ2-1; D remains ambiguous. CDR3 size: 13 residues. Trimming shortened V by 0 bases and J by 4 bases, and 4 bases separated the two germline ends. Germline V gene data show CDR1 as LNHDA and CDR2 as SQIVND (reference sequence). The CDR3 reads CASSIDSYNEQFF. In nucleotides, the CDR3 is TGTGCCAGTAGTATAGATTCATACAATGAGCAGTTCTTC.

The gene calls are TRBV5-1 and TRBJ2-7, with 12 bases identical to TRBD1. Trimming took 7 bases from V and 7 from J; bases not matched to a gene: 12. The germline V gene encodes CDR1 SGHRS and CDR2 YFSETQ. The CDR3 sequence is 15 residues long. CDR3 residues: CASGEPGQGAWEQYF. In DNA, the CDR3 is TGCGCCAGCGGAGAACCGGGACAGGGGGCCTGGGAGCAGTACTTC.

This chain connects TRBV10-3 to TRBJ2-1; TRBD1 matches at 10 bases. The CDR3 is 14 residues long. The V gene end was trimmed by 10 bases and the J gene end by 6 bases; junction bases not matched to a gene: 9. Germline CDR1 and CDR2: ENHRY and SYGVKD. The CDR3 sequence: CATFPGQGFNEQFF. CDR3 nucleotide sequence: TGTGCCACCTTCCCGGGACAGGGGTTCAATGAGCAGTTCTTC.

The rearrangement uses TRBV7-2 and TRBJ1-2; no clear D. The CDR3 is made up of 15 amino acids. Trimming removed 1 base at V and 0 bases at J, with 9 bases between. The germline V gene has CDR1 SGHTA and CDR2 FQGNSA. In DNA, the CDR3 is TGTGCCAGCAGCTTAGTTCCAGAAGCTAACTATGGCTACACCTTC. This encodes CASSLVPEANYGYTF.

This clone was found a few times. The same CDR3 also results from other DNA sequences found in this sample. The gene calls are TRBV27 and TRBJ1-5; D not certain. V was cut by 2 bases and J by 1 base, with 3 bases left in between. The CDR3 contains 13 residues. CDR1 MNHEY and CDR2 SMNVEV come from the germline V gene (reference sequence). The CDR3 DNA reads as TGTGCCAGCAGTTTAGGCAGCAATCAGCCCCAGCATTTT. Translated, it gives CASSLGSNQPQHF.

CDR3 loop: CSASGVHRGSGAEAFF. DNA of the CDR3: TGCAGTGCAAGTGGGGTCCACAGGGGATCTGGCGCTGAAGCTTTCTTT. The J gene is TRBJ1-1, the V gene TRBV20-1; 7 bases are shared with TRBD1. With 6 bases clipped from V and 6 bases from J, the junction kept 19 bases outside the gene matches. The germline V gene encodes CDR1 DFQATT and CDR2 SNEGSKA (reference sequence). The CDR3 totals 16 residues.

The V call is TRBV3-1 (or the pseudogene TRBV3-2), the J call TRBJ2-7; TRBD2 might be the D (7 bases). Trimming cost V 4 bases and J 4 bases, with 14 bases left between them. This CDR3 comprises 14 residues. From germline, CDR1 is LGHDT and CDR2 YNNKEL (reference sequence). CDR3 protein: CASSPAGAEYEQYF. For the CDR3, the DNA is TGTGCCAGCAGCCCGGCGGGGGCAGAGTACGAGCAGTACTTC.

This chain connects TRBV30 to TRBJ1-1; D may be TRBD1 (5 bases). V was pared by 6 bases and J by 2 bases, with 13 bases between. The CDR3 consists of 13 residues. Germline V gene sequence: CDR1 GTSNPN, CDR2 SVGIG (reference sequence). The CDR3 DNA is TGTGCCTGTCGACAGCTTATCAACACTGAAGCTTTCTTT. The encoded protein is CACRQLINTEAFF. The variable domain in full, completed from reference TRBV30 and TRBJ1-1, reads SQTIHQWPATLVQPVGSPLSLECTVEGTSNPNLYWYRQAAGRGLQLLFYSVGIGQISSEVPQNLSASRPQDRQFILSSKKLLLSDSGFYLCACRQLINTEAFFGQGTRLTVV.

In DNA form, the CDR3 reads TGTGCCTGGAGTGTGGTCCAGCAACAGAATCAGCCCCAGCATTTT. It codes for CAWSVVQQQNQPQHF. This chain joins TRBV30 and TRBJ1-5; no clear D. The germline V and J ends were trimmed by 0 bases and 4 bases, with 13 bases remaining between them. Per germline, CDR1 GTSNPN and CDR2 SVGIG (reference sequence). The CDR3 spans 15 residues.

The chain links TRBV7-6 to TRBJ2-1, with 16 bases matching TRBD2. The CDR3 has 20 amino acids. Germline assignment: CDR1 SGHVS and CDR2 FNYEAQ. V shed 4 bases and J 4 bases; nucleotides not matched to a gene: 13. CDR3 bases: TGTGCCAGCAGCTGGGGACCCGGGACTAGCGGGAGGGGGTGGTACAATGAGCAGTTCTTC. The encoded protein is CASSWGPGTSGRGWYNEQFF.

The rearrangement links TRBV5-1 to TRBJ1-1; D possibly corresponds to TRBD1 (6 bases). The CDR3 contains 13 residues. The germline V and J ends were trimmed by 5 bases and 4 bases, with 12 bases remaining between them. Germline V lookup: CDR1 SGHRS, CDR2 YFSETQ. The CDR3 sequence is CASSEQGGTEAFF. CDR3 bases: TGCGCCAGCAGTGAACAGGGCGGCACTGAAGCTTTCTTT. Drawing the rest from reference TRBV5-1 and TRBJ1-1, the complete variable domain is KAGVTQTPRYLIKTRGQQVTLSCSPISGHRSVSWYQQTPGQGLQFLFEYFSETQRNKGNFPGRFSGRQFSNSRSEMNVSTLELGDSALYLCASSEQGGTEAFFGQGTRLTVV.

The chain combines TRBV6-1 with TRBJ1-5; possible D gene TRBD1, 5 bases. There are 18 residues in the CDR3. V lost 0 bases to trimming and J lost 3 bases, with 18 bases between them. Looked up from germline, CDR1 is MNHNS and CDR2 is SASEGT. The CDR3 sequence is CASSEAGGTGRLNQPQHF. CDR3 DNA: TGTGCCAGCAGTGAAGCGGGAGGAACGGGGCGCCTCAATCAGCCCCAGCATTTT.

The CDR3 here is CASIAGNSDTEAFF. The DNA of the CDR3 is TGTGCCAGCATTGCAGGAAATAGTGACACTGAAGCTTTCTTT. This chain uses TRBV2 with TRBJ1-1; D gene unclear. The CDR3 consists of 14 residues. CDR1 and CDR2 (germline): SNHLY, FYNNEI. V lost 7 bases to trimming and J lost 3 bases, with 15 bases between them.

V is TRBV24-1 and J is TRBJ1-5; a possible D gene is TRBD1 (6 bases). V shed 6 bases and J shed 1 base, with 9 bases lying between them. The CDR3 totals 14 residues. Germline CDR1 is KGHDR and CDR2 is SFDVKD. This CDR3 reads CATSQGTSNQPQHF. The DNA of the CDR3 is TGTGCCACCAGTCAGGGGACAAGCAATCAGCCCCAGCATTTT.

Here the CDR3 reads CASSRGTGQNQPQHF. The CDR3, as DNA: TGTGCCAGCAGCCGGGGGACAGGGCAAAATCAGCCCCAGCATTTT. The chain has TRBV3-1 (or the pseudogene TRBV3-2) and TRBJ1-5, with 9 bases matching TRBD1. This CDR3 has 15 residues. Germline V CDR1 and CDR2: LGHDT, YNNKEL (reference sequence). Trimming at V came to 4 bases and at J to 4 bases, leaving 5 bases not matched to a gene.

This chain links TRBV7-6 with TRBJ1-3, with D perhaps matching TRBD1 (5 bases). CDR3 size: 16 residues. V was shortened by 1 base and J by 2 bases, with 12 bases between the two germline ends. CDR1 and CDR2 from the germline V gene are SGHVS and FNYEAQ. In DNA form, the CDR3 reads TGTGCCAGCAGCTTAGAATCCAGGGCAGCTGGAAACACCATATATTTT. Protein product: CASSLESRAAGNTIYF.

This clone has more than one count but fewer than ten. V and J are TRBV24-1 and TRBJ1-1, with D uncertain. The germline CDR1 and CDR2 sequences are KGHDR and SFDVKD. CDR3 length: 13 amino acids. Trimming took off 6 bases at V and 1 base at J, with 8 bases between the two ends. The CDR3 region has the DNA TGTGCCACCAGTAAAGAGAAGAACACTGAAGCTTTCTTT. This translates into CATSKEKNTEAFF.

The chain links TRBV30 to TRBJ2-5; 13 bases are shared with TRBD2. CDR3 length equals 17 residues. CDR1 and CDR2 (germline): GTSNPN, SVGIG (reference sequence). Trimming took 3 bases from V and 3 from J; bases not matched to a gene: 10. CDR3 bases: TGTGCCTGGAGCGTAGCGAGGACTAGCGGGAGTGAAGAGACCCAGTACTTC. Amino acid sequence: CAWSVARTSGSEETQYF.

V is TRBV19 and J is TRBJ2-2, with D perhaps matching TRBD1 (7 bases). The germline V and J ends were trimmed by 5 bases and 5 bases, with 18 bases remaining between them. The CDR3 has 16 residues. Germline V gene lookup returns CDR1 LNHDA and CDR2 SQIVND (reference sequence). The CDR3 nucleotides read TGTGCCAGTAGTTCAGGAGGGGGCTTAGGAACCGGGGAGCTGTTTTTT. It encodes CASSSGGGLGTGELFF.